This T cell receptor (beta chain) was recorded in a study of OX40 agonist ivuxolimab in advanced cancers. CDR1 GTSNPN and CDR2 SVGIG come from the germline V gene (reference sequence). The CDR3 loop spans 14 amino acids. With V trimmed by 6 bases and J by 4 bases, 9 bases remained unmatched. The data were produced by immunoSEQ multiplex PCR, yet TCRdb's version contains in-frame clones alone and is incomplete. The sample carries around 63,000 clones, more than 70% recorded once. Sequences were derived from CD4+ or CD8+ T cells sorted from blood, sampled in a trial of the OX40 agonist ivuxolimab. The J gene is TRBJ2-3, the V gene TRBV30; 8 bases map to TRBD1. This sequence originates from an adult with an advanced solid tumor such as melanoma, head and neck, liver or kidney cancer. In nucleotides, the CDR3 is TGTGCCTGTAGCCATGGACAGGGCGCAGATACGCAGTATTTT. Its translation is CACSHGQGADTQYF.